These 8 T cell receptor beta chains share one sample of origin, sequenced in a study of cytomegalovirus exposure and HLA in healthy donors. PCR used 60 Vbeta primers and 13 Jbeta primers. Sequencing used immunoSEQ multiplex PCR; TCRdb keeps in-frame clones, though not all of them. The table has under 200,000 clones, 80% seen once. Sequenced sample: PBMCs. These receptors came from a man aged 35 to 55 in good health and CMV-seronegative.

This clone was detected only once. The J gene is TRBJ1-5, the V gene TRBV7-2; D is ambiguous. Between the trimmed V and J ends, which lost 4 bases and 6 bases, there was a span of 10 bases. The CDR3 consists of 13 residues. Germline assignment: CDR1 SGHTA and CDR2 FQGNSA. Written as DNA, the CDR3 is TGTGCCAGCAGCTCCCAGGTGGGTCAGCCCCAGCATTTT. This gives the protein CASSSQVGQPQHF.

This chain links TRBV18 with TRBJ2-7; D may be TRBD1 (6 bases). V was cut by 3 bases and J by 6 bases, with 15 bases left in between. Germline V gene lookup returns CDR1 KGHSH and CDR2 LQKENI. This CDR3 spans 14 amino acids. CDR3 residues: CASSPGLQGGEQYF. The CDR3 coding sequence is TGTGCCAGCTCACCCGGGCTACAGGGCGGCGAGCAGTACTTC.

In DNA form, the CDR3 reads TGCGCCAGCAGCCAAGATCAGGGCAGGGGGCTTCGGTACTTC. This translates into CASSQDQGRGLRYF. The V call is TRBV4-3, the J call TRBJ2-7; 8 positions agree with TRBD1. The CDR3 covers 14 residues. The V and J ends lost 0 bases and 12 bases, in that order; junction bases with no gene match: 10. CDR1 and CDR2 from the germline V gene are LGHNA and YSLEER.

This clone was recorded a few times. The rearrangement joins TRBV2 to TRBJ1-4; TRBD1 matches 10 bases. Germline CDR1 and CDR2: SNHLY and FYNNEI. This CDR3 comprises 14 residues. J lost 8 bases, V lost 6 bases, and 6 bases had no gene match. In DNA form, the CDR3 reads TGTGCCAGCAGCGCCGGGACAGGGGACGAAAAACTGTTTTTT. Protein sequence: CASSAGTGDEKLFF.

The CDR3 sequence: CASSSTAVNTEAFF. CDR3 DNA sequence: TGTGCCAGCAGCTCGACAGCCGTGAACACTGAAGCTTTCTTT. The V gene is TRBV7-2, the J gene TRBJ1-1, with D tentatively TRBD1 (5 bases). Trimming shortened V by 4 bases and J by 0 bases, and 9 bases separated the two germline ends. This CDR3 is built from 14 residues. Germline V CDR1 and CDR2: SGHTA, FQGNSA. The complete variable domain, with remaining parts taken from reference TRBV7-2 and TRBJ1-1, reads GAGVSQSPSNKVTEKGKDVELRCDPISGHTALYWYRQSLGQGLEFLIYFQGNSAPDKSGLPSDRFSAERTGGSVSTLTIQRTQQEDSAVYLCASSSTAVNTEAFFGQGTRLTVV.

The rearrangement uses TRBV9 and TRBJ2-1; 8 nucleotides align to TRBD1. This CDR3 is 14 amino acids long. Germline trimming cut 3 bases from V and 8 bases from J; bases unmatched to any gene: 7. Germline-derived CDR1 and CDR2 are SGDLS and YYNGEE. The CDR3 nucleotides read TGTGCCAGCAGCGCCCAGGACAGGGCCTATGAGCAGTTCTTC. It specifies CASSAQDRAYEQFF.

The genes are TRBV9 and TRBJ2-5; D unresolved. The V end was cut by 0 bases, the J end by 2 bases, with 8 bases between. Germline CDR1 is SGDLS and CDR2 is YYNGEE. The CDR3 has 14 amino acids. In DNA form, the CDR3 reads TGTGCCAGCAGCGTAGACCAGAGGCAAGAGACCCAGTACTTC. It translates to CASSVDQRQETQYF.

The chain recombines TRBV7-6 with TRBJ1-2, with 7 bases that match TRBD1. Germline V CDR1 and CDR2: SGHVS, FNYEAQ. V lost 5 bases to trimming and J lost 4 bases; unmatched junction nucleotides: 10. CDR3 length: 15 amino acids. CDR3 residues: CASSPFGTEAYGYTF. As DNA, the CDR3 is TGTGCCAGCAGCCCCTTCGGGACAGAAGCCTATGGCTACACCTTC.